Each of the 32 T cell receptor beta chains below was sequenced from the same sample in a study of T cell changes during pregnancy in multiple sclerosis. Sequenced by immunoSEQ multiplex PCR; TCRdb stores in-frame clones only, minus some. The sample yields about 60,000 clones, approximately 93% seen once. Here the sequenced sample was CD8+ T cells from peripheral blood mononuclear cells, taken in the second trimester of pregnancy. These receptors were obtained from a female donor with multiple sclerosis, enrolled in a pregnancy study.

The V call is TRBV5-5, the J call TRBJ2-2; possible D gene TRBD1, 6 bases. CDR1 SGHKS and CDR2 YYEKEE come from the germline V gene (reference sequence). The CDR3 runs to 14 residues. Trimming left V 4 bases short and J 3 bases short, with 10 bases between. For the CDR3, the DNA is TGTGCCAGCAGCAGCAGGGGCCACACCGGGGAGCTGTTTTTT. It codes for CASSSRGHTGELFF.

This clone was picked up one time. The chain carries TRBV4-3 and TRBJ2-7, with 9 bases matching TRBD2. The CDR3 is 16 residues long. V was clipped by 0 bases and J by 9 bases; unmatched bases: 12. The germline V gene has CDR1 LGHNA and CDR2 YSLEER. The chain's CDR3 is CASSQDMGLARTWQYF. CDR3 sequence (DNA): TGCGCCAGCAGCCAAGATATGGGACTAGCCCGGACCTGGCAGTACTTC.

The chain joins TRBV6-5 to TRBJ2-7, with TRBD1 matching over 10 bases. Germline lookup yields CDR1 MNHEY and CDR2 SVGAGI. The CDR3 runs 14 residues. The V and J ends lost 2 bases and 4 bases, in that order; junction bases with no gene match: 2. The CDR3 DNA is TGTGCCAGCAGTTACGGGACAGGGGCGTACGAGCAGTACTTC. This gives the protein CASSYGTGAYEQYF.

The rearrangement links TRBV5-1 to TRBJ2-3; 8 bases agree with TRBD2. CDR3 size: 18 residues. Germline CDR1 is SGHRS and CDR2 is YFSETQ. Trimming took 4 bases from V and 3 from J; bases not matched to a gene: 16. The CDR3 sequence is CASSLTRMSSGITDTQYF. CDR3 DNA: TGCGCCAGCAGCCTAACTAGAATGAGTAGCGGGATTACAGATACGCAGTATTTT.

This clone was recorded only once. The chain combines TRBV6-6 with TRBJ2-7, with D possibly being TRBD2 (5 bases). The V gene's germline CDR1 is MNHNY and CDR2 SVGAGI (reference sequence). With 5 bases removed from V and 5 bases from J, the gap between germline ends came to 7 bases. The CDR3 spans 11 residues. The CDR3 sequence is CASSDGDEQYF. CDR3 DNA sequence: TGTGCCAGCAGTGACGGGGACGAGCAGTACTTC.

This clone was counted only a few times. This chain joins TRBV30 and TRBJ1-1; perhaps TRBD1 as D (5 bases). Germline V CDR1 and CDR2: GTSNPN, SVGIG (reference sequence). The CDR3 loop spans 13 amino acids. V was cut by 8 bases and J by 0 bases, with 13 bases left in between. CDR3 residues: CALTGNMNTEAFF. DNA for the CDR3: TGTGCCCTCACAGGTAACATGAACACTGAAGCTTTCTTT.

The V gene is TRBV15, the J gene TRBJ2-1; 10 bases are a match to TRBD1. The CDR3 has 15 amino acids. CDR1 is LNHNV, CDR2 YYDKDF, per germline (reference sequence). V shed 5 bases, J shed 8 bases, and the junction held 9 bases outside the gene matches. CDR3 in DNA: TGTGCCACCAGCGTCTCCGGGACAGGGGCCGATGAGCAGTTCTTC. Its translation: CATSVSGTGADEQFF. The full variable domain, rest sourced from reference TRBV15 and TRBJ2-1, is DAMVIQNPRYQVTQFGKPVTLSCSQTLNHNVMYWYQQKSSQAPKLLFHYYDKDFNNEADTPDNFQSRRPNTSFCFLDIRSPGLGDTAMYLCATSVSGTGADEQFFGPGTRLTVL.

J is TRBJ2-3 and V is TRBV9, with D possibly matching TRBD2 (5 bases). Trimming left V 0 bases short and J 0 bases short, with 8 bases between. The CDR3 totals 15 residues. The germline V gene encodes CDR1 SGDLS and CDR2 YYNGEE. The DNA for the CDR3 is TGTGCCAGCAGCGTAGCGAGCGGCAGCACAGATACGCAGTATTTT. This encodes CASSVASGSTDTQYF. Looking up the rest from reference TRBV9 and TRBJ2-3 gives the full variable domain: DSGVTQTPKHLITATGQRVTLRCSPRSGDLSVYWYQQSLDQGLQFLIQYYNGEERAKGNILERFSAQQFPDLHSELNLSSLELGDSALYFCASSVASGSTDTQYFGPGTRLTVL.

The rearrangement links TRBV25-1 to TRBJ2-7; perhaps TRBD2 as D (6 bases). This CDR3 comprises 12 residues. The V end was cut by 3 bases, the J end by 5 bases, with 8 bases between. Looked up from germline, CDR1 is MGHDK and CDR2 is SYGVNS. The DNA of the CDR3 is TGTGCCAGCAGTGAGGACTACCACGAGCAGTACTTC. It codes for CASSEDYHEQYF.

The rearrangement joins TRBV7-6 to TRBJ1-1; D remains unclear. This CDR3 is 15 amino acids long. Trimming took 1 base from V and 1 from J, leaving 10 bases between them. Germline values: CDR1 SGHVS, CDR2 FNYEAQ. This CDR3 reads CASSLDGSPNTEAFF. CDR3 coding DNA: TGTGCCAGCAGCTTAGACGGGTCTCCGAACACTGAAGCTTTCTTT.

The chain links TRBV5-6 to TRBJ2-1; no clear D. The germline V and J ends were trimmed by 4 bases and 0 bases, with 14 bases remaining between them. This CDR3 contains 16 residues. CDR1 SGHDT and CDR2 YYEEEE come from the germline V gene. CDR3 residues: CASSPPAVSSYNEQFF. For the CDR3, the DNA is TGTGCCAGCAGCCCCCCGGCGGTGAGCTCCTACAATGAGCAGTTCTTC.

The chain employs TRBV30 and TRBJ2-7; TRBD2 matches at 11 bases. The CDR3 loop spans 14 amino acids. J was trimmed by 3 bases and V by 4 bases; bases with no gene match: 5. In germline, CDR1 is GTSNPN, CDR2 SVGIG (reference sequence). CDR3 bases: TGTGCCTGGATTCTCGGGACTAGCGGCTACGAGCAGTACTTC. Residues: CAWILGTSGYEQYF.

The chain recombines TRBV18 with TRBJ1-2; 7 bases are a match to TRBD1. This CDR3 region has 16 residues. The V gene end was trimmed by 9 bases and the J gene end by 1 base; junction bases not matched to a gene: 14. The germline V gene has CDR1 KGHSH and CDR2 LQKENI. CDR3 sequence reads: CASSTPGQLINYGYTF. The CDR3 bases are TGTGCCAGTTCGACACCGGGACAGCTGATTAACTATGGCTACACCTTC. The whole variable domain, filled in from reference TRBV18 and TRBJ1-2, reads NAGVMQNPRHLVRRRGQEARLRCSPMKGHSHVYWYRQLPEEGLKFMVYLQKENIIDESGMPKERFSAEFPKEGPSILRIQQVVRGDSAAYFCASSTPGQLINYGYTFGSGTRLTVV.

This chain joins TRBV28 and TRBJ1-1; 8 nucleotides match TRBD1. The CDR3 length is 16 residues. V was clipped by 3 bases and J by 1 base; unmatched bases: 7. CDR1 is MDHEN and CDR2 is SYDVKM in the germline V gene. This chain's CDR3 is CASSFPHRGWNTEAFF. CDR3 DNA sequence: TGTGCCAGCAGTTTTCCCCACAGGGGGTGGAACACTGAAGCTTTCTTT.

The V and J genes are TRBV6-1 and TRBJ1-5; D ambiguous. The CDR3 loop spans 17 amino acids. V dropped 6 bases and J dropped 4 bases, with 22 bases sitting between them. CDR1 is MNHNS, CDR2 SASEGT, per germline. The CDR3 spells CASSEFSSRRLNQPQHF. DNA for the CDR3: TGTGCCAGCAGCGAATTTAGCAGCCGACGGCTAAATCAGCCCCAGCATTTT.

The chain couples TRBV19 to TRBJ2-1; D gene ambiguous. Germline V gene sequence: CDR1 LNHDA, CDR2 SQIVND (reference sequence). Trimming pared 4 bases from V and 2 bases from J, leaving 9 bases between. The CDR3 is 14 residues long. CDR3 coding DNA: TGTGCCAGTAGTAGGTCCGTAGCCTACAATGAGCAGTTCTTC. Its translation: CASSRSVAYNEQFF.

This chain joins TRBV19 and TRBJ2-1; TRBD1 might be the D (6 bases). Trimming cost V 7 bases and J 2 bases, with 9 bases left between them. Germline V CDR1 and CDR2: LNHDA, SQIVND (reference sequence). CDR3 length equals 13 residues. The CDR3 region has the DNA TGTGCCAGTAACAGGGACGCCTACAATGAGCAGTTCTTC. Translating gives CASNRDAYNEQFF. Looking up the rest from reference TRBV19 and TRBJ2-1 gives the full variable domain: DGGITQSPKYLFRKEGQNVTLSCEQNLNHDAMYWYRQDPGQGLRLIYYSQIVNDFQKGDIAEGYSVSREKKESFPLTVTSAQKNPTAFYLCASNRDAYNEQFFGPGTRLTVL.

This clone was picked up one time. This chain links TRBV11-2 with TRBJ2-3, with 9 bases aligning to TRBD1. The ends lost 1 base at V and 0 bases at J; junction bases unmatched: 5. The length of the CDR3 is 17 residues. The germline CDR1 and CDR2 sequences are SGHAT and FQNNGV. CDR3 sequence: CASSLVGTGSSTDTQYF. The CDR3, as DNA: TGTGCCAGCAGCTTAGTCGGGACAGGGTCTAGCACAGATACGCAGTATTTT.

The chain carries TRBV11-2 and TRBJ2-7; no firm D call. CDR3 length equals 10 residues. From germline, CDR1 is SGHAT and CDR2 FQNNGV. V shed 5 bases and J shed 5 bases, with 4 bases lying between them. CDR3 nucleotides: TGTGCCAGCAGCCTCCACGAGCAGTACTTC. Its protein is CASSLHEQYF.

This clone was counted a single time. The V gene is TRBV27, the J gene TRBJ2-2, with a weak D call TRBD2 (5 bases). Trimming cost V 2 bases and J 9 bases, with 13 bases left between them. The germline gives CDR1 MNHEY, CDR2 SMNVEV (reference sequence). The CDR3 is 14 amino acids. This CDR3 reads CASSLEDSERELFF. The DNA of the CDR3 is TGTGCCAGCAGTTTAGAGGACTCCGAGCGGGAGCTGTTTTTT.

This clone was counted a few times. This chain uses TRBV30 with TRBJ2-2; 8 bases line up with TRBD2. The CDR3 covers 15 residues. Germline V gene lookup returns CDR1 GTSNPN and CDR2 SVGIG (reference sequence). Trimming cost V 2 bases and J 3 bases; bases outside gene matches: 5. The CDR3 protein is CAWSNGGEDTGELFF. The CDR3 DNA reads as TGTGCCTGGAGTAACGGGGGGGAGGACACCGGGGAGCTGTTTTTT.

Of note for this clone: At one boundary the junction diverges from the germline segment, which might be a read error. The sample contains more than one DNA sequence encoding this CDR3. The CDR3 DNA reads TGCGCCAGCAGCACGACAGGGGGCGCCGATGAAGCCTTCTTT. Encoded protein: CASSTTGGADEAFF. The chain is built from TRBV5-1 and TRBJ1-1, with 10 nucleotides matching TRBD1. CDR1 and CDR2 (germline): SGHRS, YFSETQ. The CDR3 loop spans 14 amino acids.

The rearrangement links TRBV28 to TRBJ2-7; 7 bases are shared with TRBD1. V lost 4 bases and J lost 2; bases outside the gene matches: 11. CDR3 size: 16 residues. The germline CDR1 and CDR2 sequences are MDHEN and SYDVKM. DNA of the CDR3: TGTGCCAGCAGTTCCATTACAAAACAGGGGACCTACGAGCAGTACTTC. It specifies CASSSITKQGTYEQYF.

The chain joins TRBV5-4 to TRBJ2-7; 11 bases are shared with TRBD2. The CDR3 is 15 amino acids. CDR1 is SGHNT and CDR2 is YYREEE in the germline V gene (reference sequence). V shed 2 bases and J 5 bases; nucleotides not matched to a gene: 6. The CDR3 DNA reads as TGTGCCAGCAGCTTATTAGCGGGAGGGGACGACGAGCAGTACTTC. Encoded protein: CASSLLAGGDDEQYF.

The rearrangement joins TRBV5-4 to TRBJ2-5; possible D gene TRBD1, 6 bases. V lost 4 bases, J lost 1 base, and 11 bases lay in between. From germline, CDR1 is SGHNT and CDR2 YYREEE (reference sequence). The CDR3 sequence is 14 residues long. CDR3 region: CASSRRDTQETQYF. The CDR3 region has the DNA TGTGCCAGCAGCCGCCGGGACACCCAAGAGACCCAGTACTTC.

The chain has TRBV5-1 and TRBJ2-7; D gene ambiguous. Germline V CDR1 and CDR2: SGHRS, YFSETQ. V lost 3 bases, J lost 3 bases, and 7 bases lay in between. This CDR3 has 12 amino acids. This CDR3 is CASSSVVYEQYF. CDR3 in DNA: TGCGCCAGCAGCTCCGTCGTCTACGAGCAGTACTTC. The complete variable domain, with remaining parts taken from reference TRBV5-1 and TRBJ2-7, reads KAGVTQTPRYLIKTRGQQVTLSCSPISGHRSVSWYQQTPGQGLQFLFEYFSETQRNKGNFPGRFSGRQFSNSRSEMNVSTLELGDSALYLCASSSVVYEQYFGPGTRLTVT.

The J gene is TRBJ2-7, the V gene TRBV5-5, with D hard to call. The CDR3 covers 14 residues. The V end was cut by 0 bases, the J end by 2 bases, with 9 bases between. Germline lookup yields CDR1 SGHKS and CDR2 YYEKEE (reference sequence). The CDR3 DNA follows: TGTGCCAGCAGCTTGGCCCAGGTTGCCTACGAGCAGTACTTC. It encodes CASSLAQVAYEQYF.

DNA of the CDR3: TGTGCTAGTGGCTCGGATATTCACCTCGGGAATGAGCAGTTCTTC. Its protein product is CASGSDIHLGNEQFF. V usage is TRBV12-5 and J usage is TRBJ2-1; D call uncertain. The CDR3 sequence is 15 residues long. V was cut by 6 bases and J by 7 bases, with 19 bases left in between. Germline V gene data show CDR1 as LGHNT and CDR2 as FRNRAP.

The chain recombines TRBV4-3 with TRBJ1-2, with TRBD1 as a possible D gene (6 bases). V shed 2 bases and J shed 6 bases, with 13 bases lying between them. This CDR3 is built from 14 residues. Germline-derived CDR1 and CDR2 are LGHNA and YSLEER. The CDR3 nucleotides are TGCGCCAGCAGCCAACAGGGGTATGGGGATGGCTACACCTTC. The encoded protein is CASSQQGYGDGYTF.

V usage is TRBV6-6 and J usage is TRBJ2-7; TRBD1 matches 8 bases. The germline gives CDR1 MNHNY, CDR2 SVGAGI (reference sequence). CDR3 length: 13 amino acids. After removal of 2 bases from V and 4 bases from J, the junction contained 1 base not matched to a gene. Here the CDR3 reads CASSYDRGYEQYF. CDR3 DNA sequence: TGTGCCAGCAGTTACGACAGGGGATACGAGCAGTACTTC.

The chain is built from TRBV6-7 and TRBJ2-7; possibly TRBD2 for D (5 bases). TRBV6-7 is annotated as an ORF whose role is uncertain. CDR3 length equals 16 residues. Trimming removed 2 bases from V and 3 bases from J, with 17 bases in between. This CDR3 reads CASSYPTRRADYEQYF. In nucleotides, the CDR3 is TGTGCCAGCAGTTACCCCACACGGCGGGCGGACTACGAGCAGTACTTC.

The chain recombines TRBV27 with TRBJ2-3; D gene ambiguous. V was trimmed by 3 bases and J by 0 bases, leaving 10 bases between them. CDR1 MNHEY and CDR2 SMNVEV come from the germline V gene (reference sequence). CDR3 size: 15 residues. CDR3 sequence: CASSFSVPSTDTQYF. The CDR3 region has the DNA TGTGCCAGCAGTTTCTCGGTACCCAGCACAGATACGCAGTATTTT.